The clone carrying this T cell receptor (beta chain) was observed many times. Its matching antigen is unknown. This specimen belongs to a study of regulatory T cells in long-lasting Graves disease. Turning to the study itself: Newly diagnosed Graves' patients took antithyroid drugs under 3 months. Study-level findings and limits: Persistent Graves' patients showed less TCR diversity than newly diagnosed ones. Under persistent disease, TRBV28, TRBJ1-2 and TRBJ2-5 were used preferentially.

Assembly of TCR beta libraries relied on iRepertoire HTBI primers together with Arm-PCR of CDR3 regions. A single record per CDR3 protein comes from TCRdb applying MiXCR to the multiplex PCR reads. The sample yields a few hundred thousand distinct CDR3 sequences, around 20% seen once. This CDR3 has 12 amino acids. V dropped 9 bases and J dropped 1 base, with 8 bases sitting between them. Looked up from germline, CDR1 is KGHDR and CDR2 is SFDVKD. Time point: newly diagnosed GD, antithyroid drugs for less than 3 months. PBMC-extracted RNA yielded the TCR library. The sequences come from peripheral blood mononuclear cells (PBMCs), collected at new diagnosis, from a patient treated with antithyroid drugs. This TCR was sampled from a female donor with Graves disease. J is TRBJ1-1 and V is TRBV24-1; no clear D. This chain's CDR3 is CATSSGNTEAFF. The CDR3 coding sequence is TGTGCCACCTCGTCAGGGAACACTGAAGCTTTCTTT.